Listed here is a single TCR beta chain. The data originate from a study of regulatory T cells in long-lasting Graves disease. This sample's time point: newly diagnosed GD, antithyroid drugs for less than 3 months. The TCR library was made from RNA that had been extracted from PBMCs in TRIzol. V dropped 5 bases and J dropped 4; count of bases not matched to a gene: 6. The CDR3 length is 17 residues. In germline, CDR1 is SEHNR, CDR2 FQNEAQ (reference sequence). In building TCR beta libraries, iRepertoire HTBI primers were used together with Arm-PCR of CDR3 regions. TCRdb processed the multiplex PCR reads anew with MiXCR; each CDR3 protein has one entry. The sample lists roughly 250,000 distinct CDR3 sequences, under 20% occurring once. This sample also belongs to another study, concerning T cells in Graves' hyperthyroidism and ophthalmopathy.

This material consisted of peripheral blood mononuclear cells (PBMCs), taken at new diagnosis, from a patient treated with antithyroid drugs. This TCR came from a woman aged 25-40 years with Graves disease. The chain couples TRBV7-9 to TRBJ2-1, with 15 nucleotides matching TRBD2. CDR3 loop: CASSKSGTSGGYNEQFF. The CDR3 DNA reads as TGTGCCAGCAGCAAATCCGGGACTAGCGGGGGGTACAATGAGCAGTTCTTC.